This T cell receptor beta chain originates from a study of cytomegalovirus exposure and HLA in healthy donors. General observations from the study: The authors listed 150 to 200 TCR beta chains as cytomegalovirus-associated. Reported findings show TCR beta sequences accurately forecast HLA-A and HLA-B alleles in most subjects. TCR beta V- and J-gene trimming was later associated with a missense DCLRE1C variant.

A word on this clone: Its target is not known.

It was with 60 Vbeta and 13 Jbeta primers that the PCR ran. The table came from immunoSEQ multiplex PCR; TCRdb's copy has only in-frame clones and leaves some out. Among around 150,000 clones listed, more than 60% were seen once. The CDR3 contains 14 residues. The V gene end was trimmed by 6 bases and the J gene end by 4 bases; junction bases not matched to a gene: 9. The germline CDR1 and CDR2 sequences are SQVTM and ANQGSEA. This TCR was sampled from a woman aged 25 to 39 in good health and CMV-seronegative. The genes are TRBV29-1 and TRBJ1-2, with TRBD1 matching over 9 bases. Sequenced material: PBMCs. CDR3 residues: CSVRMGQGSYGYTF. The CDR3 DNA reads TGCAGCGTACGAATGGGACAGGGAAGCTATGGCTACACCTTC.